The source of this TCR beta chain is a study of identical twins. V lost 5 bases and J 2 bases, leaving 19 bases between the germline ends. In germline, CDR1 is MGHRA, CDR2 YSYEKL. The CDR3 totals 16 residues. TCRdb ran MiXCR on the 5' RACE reads and lists one entry per CDR3 protein. The sample lists hundreds of thousands of distinct CDR3 sequences, more than 20% occurring once. In its sample, this clonotype was seen a few times. These data are also associated with another study on yellow fever vaccine responses in identical twins.

This chain uses TRBV4-1 with TRBJ2-7; D might be TRBD1 (5 bases). The clonotype comes from a woman aged 18 to 35 in good health. Sequencing was performed on CD4+ T cells sorted from blood. CDR3 DNA sequence: TGCGCCAGCAGCAGGGGAAGACAGTTAATTACCTACGAGCAGTACGTC. It is translated as CASSRGRQLITYEQYV.